This T cell receptor beta chain was identified in a study of blood T cell repertoires in COVID-19. Study at large: Acute and convalescent COVID-19 specimens originated in the United States, Italy and Spain.

As originally analysed: Nucleated cell counts were estimated from reference gene primer amplification. Sequenced by immunoSEQ multiplex PCR; TCRdb stores in-frame clones only, minus some. Clonal size and the V and J genes are those of that table, whereas D and trimming came from the DNA. The sample holds under 450,000 clones, roughly nine tenths seen once. The V end was cut by 5 bases, the J end by 1 base, with 14 bases between. Germline V gene data show CDR1 as MNHEY and CDR2 as SMNVEV (reference sequence). There are 16 residues in the CDR3. A COVID-19 case had been met by exposed participants during the 2 weeks before study entry.

The genes are TRBV27 and TRBJ2-2; D may be TRBD1 (5 bases). Specimen: PBMCs or T cells enriched from blood (not recorded which). The receptor comes from a woman in her thirties or forties who had been exposed to COVID-19. The CDR3 nucleotides read TGTGCCAGCAGTCACCTCAGGGTGGGGAACACCGGGGAGCTGTTTTTT. As protein: CASSHLRVGNTGELFF.